The next 26 T cell receptor beta chains were all read from a single sample in a study of regulatory and conventional T cells in breast cancer. TCRdb recomputed calls from the PCR reads with MiXCR, one row per CDR3 protein. The table shows around 16,000 distinct CDR3 sequences, with about 32% occurring only once. The material sequenced was conventional T cells from blood. Receptors originate from a female donor in good health.

In DNA form, the CDR3 reads TGTGCCAGCAGTTTTAGGGACAGGGGGTTTTCTTCGGGAGGCTACACCTTC. Encoded protein: CASSFRDRGFSSGGYTF. The chain joins TRBV12-3 or TRBV12-4 to TRBJ1-2; the match to TRBD1 covers 11 bases. V trimming: 3 bases; J trimming: 8 bases; junction bases outside the gene matches: 14. CDR3 size: 17 residues.

The genes are TRBV5-1 and TRBJ2-7; D may be TRBD1 (6 bases). The CDR3 consists of 14 residues. Trimming removed 4 bases from V and 0 bases from J, with 11 bases in between. The germline V gene has CDR1 SGHRS and CDR2 YFSETQ. In DNA, the CDR3 is TGCGCCAGCAGCCCACAGGGCGCCTCCTACGAGCAGTACTTC. This codes for CASSPQGASYEQYF.

This clonotype was observed a few times. This chain uses TRBV7-2 with TRBJ2-1, with a possible D match to TRBD2 (6 bases). CDR3 size: 16 residues. Germline CDR1 is SGHTA and CDR2 is FQGNSA. The V gene lost 3 bases and the J gene lost 0 bases, with 12 bases spanning the gap. Here the CDR3 DNA reads TGTGCCAGCAGCTTGGCCCCCGGGAGCTCCTACAATGAGCAGTTCTTC. Amino acid sequence: CASSLAPGSSYNEQFF.

The genes are TRBV28 and TRBJ2-7, with 12 positions matching TRBD1. CDR3 length: 16 amino acids. Looked up from germline, CDR1 is MDHEN and CDR2 is SYDVKM. The ends lost 6 bases at V and 5 bases at J; junction bases unmatched: 11. For the CDR3, the DNA is TGTGCCAGCAGCCGGCCGGGACAGGGGGCTGCGAACGAGCAGTACTTC. Residues: CASSRPGQGAANEQYF. The full variable domain, completed using reference TRBV28 and TRBJ2-7, is DVKVTQSSRYLVKRTGEKVFLECVQDMDHENMFWYRQDPGLGLRLIYFSYDVKMKEKGDIPEGYSVSREKKERFSLILESASTNQTSMYLCASSRPGQGAANEQYFGPGTRLTVT.

The chain employs TRBV4-2 and TRBJ1-6, with a weak D call TRBD1 (6 bases). CDR3 length: 16 amino acids. Germline CDR1 is LGHNA and CDR2 is YNFKEQ. Trimming took off 0 bases at V and 6 bases at J, with 12 bases between the two ends. The CDR3 sequence is CASSQDRDTANSPLHF. CDR3 DNA sequence: TGTGCCAGCAGCCAAGATCGGGACACGGCTAATTCACCCCTCCACTTT.

This clonotype was counted a single time. The germline gene is not matched at one end of the junction; a read error may be the cause. CDR3: CASSGGTGGFTDMQYF. In DNA, the CDR3 is TGTGCCAGCAGCGGAGGGACAGGGGGTTTCACAGATATGCAGTATTTT. The chain recombines TRBV11-2 with TRBJ2-3; 11 nucleotides align to TRBD1. The germline CDR1 and CDR2 sequences are SGHAT and FQNNGV. The CDR3 runs to 16 residues.

This clonotype turned up a few times. The V call is TRBV4-3, the J call TRBJ1-1; TRBD1 might be the D (6 bases). The CDR3 is 13 residues long. Germline-derived CDR1 and CDR2 are LGHNA and YSLEER. V lost 2 bases, J lost 5 bases, and 9 bases lay in between. CDR3 sequence: CASSQTGSTEAFF. In nucleotides, the CDR3 is TGCGCCAGCAGCCAAACAGGGAGTACTGAAGCTTTCTTT.

Remarks on this clonotype: A much larger clone is a single base away; this may be a read error. In DNA, the CDR3 is TGTGCCGCCAGCGGCCCCTTACGACAGGGCATCACAGATACGCAGTATTTT. It translates to CAASGPLRQGITDTQYF. V is TRBV24-1 and J is TRBJ2-3; 7 bases agree with TRBD1. The CDR3 runs to 17 residues. Germline loops: CDR1 KGHDR, CDR2 SFDVKD.

This clonotype was picked up a small number of times. A clone one base away is much larger, so this may be a read error. This sequence joins TRBV5-6 and TRBJ2-7; D is perhaps TRBD2 (6 bases). The CDR3 has 12 amino acids. V was clipped by 1 base and J by 7 bases, with 9 bases between them. Germline V gene sequence: CDR1 SGHDT, CDR2 YYEEEE. CDR3 nucleotide sequence: TGTGCCAGCAGCTTGCGTCGGGGGGAGCAGTACTTC. This translates into CASSLRRGEQYF.

V usage is TRBV20-1 and J usage is TRBJ2-5; D uncertain. CDR1 is DFQATT and CDR2 is SNEGSKA in the germline V gene (reference sequence). The CDR3 extends over 11 amino acids. Trimming took off 3 bases at V and 2 bases at J, with 4 bases between the two ends. The CDR3 loop reads CSASQQETQYF. The CDR3, as DNA: TGCAGTGCTAGCCAGCAAGAGACCCAGTACTTC.

The chain recombines TRBV7-3 with TRBJ2-3; TRBD1 aligns across 8 bases. The trim removed 5 bases at V and 2 bases at J, leaving 9 bases unmatched. The germline V gene has CDR1 SGHTA and CDR2 FQGTGA. The CDR3 sequence is 16 residues long. CDR3 nucleotides: TGTGCCAGCAGCGACCAAGCGACAGGGGTCACAGATACGCAGTATTTT. Amino acid sequence: CASSDQATGVTDTQYF.

V gene TRBV7-3 combines with J gene TRBJ2-1; D is perhaps TRBD2 (6 bases). In germline, CDR1 is SGHTA, CDR2 FQGTGA. V gave up 5 bases and J gave up 5 bases, with 10 bases separating them. The CDR3 is 13 amino acids. The CDR3 nucleotides are TGTGCCAGCAGCGTCGGGAGAGACAATGAGCAGTTCTTC. The encoded protein is CASSVGRDNEQFF.

About this clonotype itself: Its ends do not fully match the called genes, so a read error is possible. The chain recombines TRBV4-1 with TRBJ1-2; D is undetermined. CDR1 and CDR2 from the germline V gene are MGHRA and YSYEKL. The CDR3 sequence is 15 residues long. The CDR3 DNA reads TGCGCCAGCAGCCAAGGGCCACAGCTTAACTATGGCCACACCTTC. This sequence encodes CASSQGPQLNYGHTF.

This clonotype has just a few counts. This chain links TRBV6-5 with TRBJ1-5; 7 nucleotides align to TRBD1. Per germline, CDR1 MNHEY and CDR2 SVGAGI. The V and J ends lost 5 bases and 5 bases, in that order; junction bases with no gene match: 6. This CDR3 has 14 amino acids. The CDR3 reads CASSPTGRDQPQHF. In nucleotides, the CDR3 is TGTGCCAGCAGTCCGACAGGGAGGGATCAGCCCCAGCATTTT.

V gene TRBV11-3 combines with J gene TRBJ1-6, with 7 nucleotides matching TRBD1. Trimming removed 5 bases from V and 4 bases from J; junction bases left unmatched: 8. The germline V gene has CDR1 SGHNT and CDR2 YENEEA. The CDR3 has 16 residues. The CDR3 nucleotides are TGTGCCAGCAGCCCCGGGACAGATAAGTATAATTCACCCCTCCACTTT. Translation gives CASSPGTDKYNSPLHF.

The chain has TRBV20-1 and TRBJ2-3; 9 bases are a match to TRBD1. Per germline, CDR1 DFQATT and CDR2 SNEGSKA (reference sequence). Unmatched junction bases numbered 6, after V lost 4 bases and J lost 1 base. The CDR3 sequence is 15 residues long. The CDR3 region is CSANLTGGGTDTQYF. The CDR3 DNA sequence: TGCAGTGCTAACCTAACAGGGGGCGGCACAGATACGCAGTATTTT.

With regard to this clonotype: This may arise from a read error, as a much more abundant clone is one base away. This chain links TRBV7-2 with TRBJ2-3, with D perhaps TRBD1 or TRBD2 (5 bases each). The CDR3 extends over 14 amino acids. Trimming removed 5 bases from V and 3 bases from J, with 12 bases in between. The V gene's germline CDR1 is SGHTA and CDR2 FQGNSA. The CDR3, as DNA: TGTGCCAGCAGCCCCGACGGGGCGACAGATACGCAGTATTTT. Protein: CASSPDGATDTQYF. Full variable domain (remainder filled in from reference TRBV7-2 and TRBJ2-3): GAGVSQSPSNKVTEKGKDVELRCDPISGHTALYWYRQSLGQGLEFLIYFQGNSAPDKSGLPSDRFSAERTGGSVSTLTIQRTQQEDSAVYLCASSPDGATDTQYFGPGTRLTVL.

By frequency in the sample, this clonotype is medium-sized. This chain links TRBV2 with TRBJ1-3; D ambiguous. CDR1 and CDR2 (germline): SNHLY, FYNNEI. V lost 2 bases and J lost 0, with 8 bases in between. The CDR3 runs to 15 residues. CDR3 sequence (DNA): TGTGCCAGCAGTGAACGGACCCACTCTGGAAACACCATATATTTT. This encodes CASSERTHSGNTIYF.

The rearrangement joins TRBV28 to TRBJ1-3; maybe TRBD1 (5 bases). Germline CDR1 MDHEN, CDR2 SYDVKM. V shed 2 bases and J shed 4 bases, with 6 bases lying between them. The CDR3 extends over 13 amino acids. The CDR3 DNA reads TGTGCCAGCAGTTTAAGGGGAGGAAACACCATATATTTT. This encodes CASSLRGGNTIYF. Full variable domain (remainder filled in from reference TRBV28 and TRBJ1-3): DVKVTQSSRYLVKRTGEKVFLECVQDMDHENMFWYRQDPGLGLRLIYFSYDVKMKEKGDIPEGYSVSREKKERFSLILESASTNQTSMYLCASSLRGGNTIYFGEGSWLTVV.

As to this clonotype: A much larger clone lies one base from this, so it may be a read error. The conserved final phenylalanine or tryptophan is absent from the CDR3, which likely points to a read error. The DNA of the CDR3 is TGCAGTGCTAGAGATCGGGGAGGGGCGACCCAGTACCTC. Protein product: CSARDRGGATQYL. This chain joins TRBV20-1 and TRBJ2-5, with 7 bases fitting TRBD2. Germline CDR1 is DFQATT and CDR2 is SNEGSKA (reference sequence). The CDR3 is made up of 13 amino acids. Trimming removed 0 bases from V and 7 bases from J; junction bases left unmatched: 5.

The chain is built from TRBV5-1 and TRBJ2-1; possibly TRBD1 or TRBD2 for D (5 bases each). Germline V gives CDR1 SGHRS, CDR2 YFSETQ. V was shortened by 4 bases and J by 2 bases, with 16 bases between the two germline ends. The CDR3 runs to 16 residues. The DNA of the CDR3 is TGCGCCAGCAGCACATCCGGGACCCAAGCCTACAATGAGCAGTTCTTC. This sequence encodes CASSTSGTQAYNEQFF. The variable domain in full, completed from reference TRBV5-1 and TRBJ2-1, reads KAGVTQTPRYLIKTRGQQVTLSCSPISGHRSVSWYQQTPGQGLQFLFEYFSETQRNKGNFPGRFSGRQFSNSRSEMNVSTLELGDSALYLCASSTSGTQAYNEQFFGPGTRLTVL.

With respect to this clonotype: This may come from a read error, since a much larger clone is one base off. V is TRBV28 and J is TRBJ2-2; TRBD1 is a possible D gene (6 bases). This CDR3 is 13 amino acids long. Per the germline V gene, CDR1 is MDHEN and CDR2 is SYDVKM. The CDR3 protein is CASSTTGTEELFF. CDR3 in DNA: TGTGCCAGCAGCACGACAGGCACCGAGGAGCTGTTTTTT.

This clonotype was detected ten times or more. The gene calls are TRBV7-9 and TRBJ2-2; D unclear. Deletions cut 2 bases from V and 14 bases from J, with 6 bases between. The CDR3 spans 10 residues. From germline, CDR1 is SEHNR and CDR2 FQNEAQ (reference sequence). This CDR3 reads CASSLSRLFF. For the CDR3, the DNA is TGTGCCAGCAGCTTAAGTCGTCTGTTTTTT.

The V call is TRBV29-1, the J call TRBJ2-1; D is uncertain. CDR1 SQVTM and CDR2 ANQGSEA come from the germline V gene. Trimming cost V 2 bases and J 2 bases, with 7 bases left between them. The CDR3 extends over 13 amino acids. The CDR3 nucleotides are TGCAGCGTTGAACAGAACCCCTACAATGAGCAGTTCTTC. Translation gives CSVEQNPYNEQFF.

This rearrangement joins TRBV6-1 to TRBJ1-1; TRBD1 matches 8 bases. Germline values: CDR1 MNHNS, CDR2 SASEGT. V lost 8 bases and J lost 0; bases outside the gene matches: 8. The length of the CDR3 is 15 residues. CDR3 bases: TGTGCCAGCCCCCCGGGACAGGCGATGAACACTGAAGCTTTCTTT. Protein: CASPPGQAMNTEAFF.

The chain is built from TRBV3-2 and TRBJ1-2. TRBV3-2 is shown as a pseudogene. This CDR3 comprises 14 residues. CDR3 bases: TGTGCCAGCAGCCAAGAAGAGAACACGAGGGGCTACACCTTC. Amino acids: CASSQEENTRGYTF.